Below, 19 T cell receptor beta chains from the same sample are listed, as sequenced in a study of blood T cell repertoires in COVID-19. Only in-frame clones appear in the TCRdb table, and some are missing; sequencing was by immunoSEQ multiplex PCR. The sample records 130,000 or so clones, around three quarters being singletons. The specimen was peripheral blood. These receptors all stem from a man aged 55 to 70 with active or convalescent COVID-19.

The rearrangement uses TRBV6-5 and TRBJ1-1, with 8 nucleotides matching TRBD1. The CDR3 is 15 residues long. Germline CDR1 and CDR2: MNHEY and SVGAGI. V was pared by 5 bases and J by 1 base, with 6 bases of the junction left unmatched. The CDR3 coding sequence is TGTGCCAGCAGTAAATACAGGGGGGCGAACACTGAAGCTTTCTTT. Its translation: CASSKYRGANTEAFF.

V is TRBV6-1 and J is TRBJ1-5; TRBD1 matches at 8 bases. The V segment lost 4 bases and the J segment 5 bases; nucleotides outside the gene matches: 13. The CDR3 extends over 17 amino acids. The germline gives CDR1 MNHNS, CDR2 SASEGT. DNA of the CDR3: TGTGCCAGCAGTGGGCAAGCTGGGACAGGCTATGATCAGCCCCAGCATTTT. Amino acid sequence: CASSGQAGTGYDQPQHF.

The chain uses TRBV6-5 and TRBJ1-1; 8 bases align to TRBD1. CDR1 is MNHEY and CDR2 is SVGAGI in the germline V gene. Germline trimming cut 2 bases from V and 2 bases from J; bases unmatched to any gene: 4. This CDR3 comprises 15 residues. The CDR3 DNA follows: TGTGCCAGCAGTTACCAGGGGGCGCCAAACACTGAAGCTTTCTTT. Residues: CASSYQGAPNTEAFF.

The CDR3 spells CASSVNQRELTGELFF. DNA of the CDR3: TGTGCCAGCAGCGTTAACCAGCGGGAGTTAACCGGGGAGCTGTTTTTT. The chain has TRBV9 and TRBJ2-2, with 8 bases lining up with TRBD2. Trimming removed 2 bases from V and 5 bases from J; junction bases left unmatched: 8. Germline values: CDR1 SGDLS, CDR2 YYNGEE. The CDR3 spans 16 residues.

The chain recombines TRBV5-6 with TRBJ1-4; perhaps TRBD1 as D (5 bases). The V gene's germline CDR1 is SGHDT and CDR2 YYEEEE. CDR3 size: 15 residues. V was shortened by 6 bases and J by 3 bases, with 15 bases between the two germline ends. The CDR3 region is CASIQWGQANEKLFF. Written as DNA, the CDR3 is TGTGCCAGCATCCAGTGGGGCCAAGCTAATGAAAAACTGTTTTTT.

This chain joins TRBV4-2 and TRBJ2-7; TRBD2 matches at 9 bases. The CDR3 covers 15 residues. Germline loops: CDR1 LGHNA, CDR2 YNFKEQ. The ends lost 0 bases at V and 6 bases at J; junction bases unmatched: 6. CDR3 DNA: TGTGCCAGCAGCCAAGATTCCAGCGGGAGGCTCGAGCAGTACTTC. This sequence encodes CASSQDSSGRLEQYF.

V is TRBV9 and J is TRBJ2-1; TRBD1 agrees at 9 bases. CDR1 is SGDLS and CDR2 is YYNGEE in the germline V gene. J gave up 7 bases and V 0 bases, and 5 bases lay outside the gene matches. The CDR3 contains 15 residues. CDR3 DNA sequence: TGTGCCAGCAGCGTAGCCAAGGACAGGGGAAATGAGCAGTTCTTC. Its translation: CASSVAKDRGNEQFF. Combining the CDR3 with reference TRBV9 and TRBJ2-1 gives the whole variable domain DSGVTQTPKHLITATGQRVTLRCSPRSGDLSVYWYQQSLDQGLQFLIQYYNGEERAKGNILERFSAQQFPDLHSELNLSSLELGDSALYFCASSVAKDRGNEQFFGPGTRLTVL.

This chain connects TRBV7-3 to TRBJ2-1; TRBD2 aligns across 13 bases. This CDR3 region has 17 residues. J gave up 3 bases and V 5 bases, and 7 bases lay outside the gene matches. Germline V CDR1 and CDR2: SGHTA, FQGTGA. The CDR3 DNA is TGTGCCAGCAGCAGTACTAGCGGGAGGGCCAGCTACAATGAGCAGTTCTTC. It is translated as CASSSTSGRASYNEQFF.

A note on this clone: The sample holds other DNA sequences that translate to the same CDR3. The gene calls are TRBV5-4 and TRBJ2-3; 8 bases map to TRBD1. The germline V gene encodes CDR1 SGHNT and CDR2 YYREEE (reference sequence). The CDR3 is 15 residues long. V shed 0 bases and J 3 bases; nucleotides not matched to a gene: 3. DNA for the CDR3: TGTGCCAGCAGCTTGGGGACAGGGAGGACAGATACGCAGTATTTT. As protein: CASSLGTGRTDTQYF.

This clone was recorded only once. The chain uses TRBV7-2 and TRBJ2-7; 11 positions agree with TRBD1. Germline V CDR1 and CDR2: SGHTA, FQGNSA. V lost 4 bases and J lost 4; bases outside the gene matches: 9. CDR3 length: 16 amino acids. The CDR3 region has the DNA TGTGCCAGCAGCTACGTCGGACAGGGGGCTAGGTACGAGCAGTACTTC. Its translation is CASSYVGQGARYEQYF. Based on the CDR3 plus reference TRBV7-2 and TRBJ2-7, the full variable domain is GAGVSQSPSNKVTEKGKDVELRCDPISGHTALYWYRQSLGQGLEFLIYFQGNSAPDKSGLPSDRFSAERTGGSVSTLTIQRTQQEDSAVYLCASSYVGQGARYEQYFGPGTRLTVT.

The chain couples TRBV5-1 to TRBJ2-2; 11 positions match TRBD2. Germline CDR1 is SGHRS and CDR2 is YFSETQ. This CDR3 has 14 amino acids. V lost 5 bases and J lost 6; bases outside the gene matches: 3. The CDR3 sequence: CASRELAGAGELFF. The CDR3 DNA is TGCGCCAGCAGAGAACTAGCGGGAGCCGGGGAGCTGTTTTTT. Using reference TRBV5-1 and TRBJ2-2 for the parts outside the CDR3, the full variable domain is KAGVTQTPRYLIKTRGQQVTLSCSPISGHRSVSWYQQTPGQGLQFLFEYFSETQRNKGNFPGRFSGRQFSNSRSEMNVSTLELGDSALYLCASRELAGAGELFFGEGSRLTVL.

V is TRBV18 and J is TRBJ1-2; D may be TRBD1 (5 bases). Germline V gene data show CDR1 as KGHSH and CDR2 as LQKENI. Trimming took 3 bases from V and 2 from J, leaving 13 bases between them. The CDR3 covers 15 residues. CDR3 loop: CASSPTDTPNYGYTF. The CDR3 DNA reads TGTGCCAGCTCACCGACGGACACACCGAACTATGGCTACACCTTC.

The chain recombines TRBV29-1 with TRBJ1-4; D gene ambiguous. Germline values: CDR1 SQVTM, CDR2 ANQGSEA. This CDR3 contains 10 residues. V was pared by 3 bases and J by 7 bases, with 3 bases between. The CDR3 sequence is CSVESEKLFF. The DNA for the CDR3 is TGCAGCGTTGAGAGTGAAAAACTGTTTTTT. The variable domain in full, with the rest retrieved from reference TRBV29-1 and TRBJ1-4, is SAVISQKPSRDICQRGTSLTIQCQVDSQVTMMFWYRQQPGQSLTLIATANQGSEATYESGFVIDKFPISRPNLTFSTLTVSNMSPEDSSIYLCSVESEKLFFGSGTQLSVL.

The gene calls are TRBV24-1 and TRBJ1-1; tentative D call: TRBD1 (5 bases). CDR1 and CDR2 (germline): KGHDR, SFDVKD. V was shortened by 0 bases and J by 3 bases, with 10 bases between the two germline ends. The CDR3 consists of 15 residues. This chain's CDR3 is CATSDLQGGDTEAFF. The CDR3 DNA follows: TGTGCCACCAGTGATTTGCAGGGAGGGGACACTGAAGCTTTCTTT.

V usage is TRBV3-1 (or the pseudogene TRBV3-2) and J usage is TRBJ1-1; TRBD1 is a possible D gene (5 bases). This CDR3 spans 12 amino acids. Germline assignment: CDR1 LGHDT and CDR2 YNNKEL (reference sequence). V dropped 1 base and J dropped 11 bases, with 11 bases sitting between them. The CDR3 loop is CASSQGNRHAFF. The CDR3, as DNA: TGTGCCAGCAGCCAAGGAAACAGGCATGCTTTCTTT.

The rearrangement links TRBV11-2 to TRBJ2-3; the D gene is possibly TRBD2 (5 bases). Germline values: CDR1 SGHAT, CDR2 FQNNGV. Trimming left V 5 bases short and J 0 bases short, with 15 bases between. This CDR3 is 16 amino acids long. The DNA for the CDR3 is TGTGCCAGCAGCCGTCGGGGAGCGGCTAGCACAGATACGCAGTATTTT. Its protein product is CASSRRGAASTDTQYF.

The J gene is TRBJ2-6, the V gene TRBV5-4; D may be TRBD1 (6 bases). Deletions cut 0 bases from V and 4 bases from J, with 14 bases between. Germline CDR1 and CDR2: SGHNT and YYREEE (reference sequence). CDR3 length equals 17 residues. CDR3 amino acids: CASSLVLTGPGANVLTF. The CDR3 DNA follows: TGTGCCAGCAGCTTGGTTCTCACAGGGCCAGGGGCCAACGTCCTGACTTTC.

The chain joins TRBV4-1 to TRBJ2-5; D call uncertain. This CDR3 has 12 residues. V was shortened by 0 bases and J by 5 bases, with 4 bases between the two germline ends. CDR1 and CDR2 from the germline V gene are MGHRA and YSYEKL. CDR3 loop: CASSQDLETQYF. CDR3 coding DNA: TGCGCCAGCAGCCAAGATCTGGAGACCCAGTACTTC.

The CDR3 nucleotides read TGTGCCAGCAGCTTGCTCACAGGGAATTCACCCCTCCACTTT. This encodes CASSLLTGNSPLHF. The V gene is TRBV5-5, the J gene TRBJ1-6; possibly TRBD1 for D (6 bases). Trimming stripped 1 base from V and 7 bases from J, with 9 bases between. CDR3 length: 14 residues. Germline V gene sequence: CDR1 SGHKS, CDR2 YYEKEE (reference sequence).